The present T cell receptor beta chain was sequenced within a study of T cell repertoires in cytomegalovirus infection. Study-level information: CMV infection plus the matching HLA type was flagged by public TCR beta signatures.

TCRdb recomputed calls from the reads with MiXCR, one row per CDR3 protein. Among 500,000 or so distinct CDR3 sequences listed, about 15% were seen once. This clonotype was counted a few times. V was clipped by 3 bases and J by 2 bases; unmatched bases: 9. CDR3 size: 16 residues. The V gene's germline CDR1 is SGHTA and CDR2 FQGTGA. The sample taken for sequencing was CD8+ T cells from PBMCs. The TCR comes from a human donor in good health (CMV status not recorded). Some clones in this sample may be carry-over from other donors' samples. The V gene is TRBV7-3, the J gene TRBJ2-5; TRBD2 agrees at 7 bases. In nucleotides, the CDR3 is TGTGCCAGCAGCTTTGACGGGGGAGGGAGTCAAGAGACCCAGTACTTC. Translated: CASSFDGGGSQETQYF.